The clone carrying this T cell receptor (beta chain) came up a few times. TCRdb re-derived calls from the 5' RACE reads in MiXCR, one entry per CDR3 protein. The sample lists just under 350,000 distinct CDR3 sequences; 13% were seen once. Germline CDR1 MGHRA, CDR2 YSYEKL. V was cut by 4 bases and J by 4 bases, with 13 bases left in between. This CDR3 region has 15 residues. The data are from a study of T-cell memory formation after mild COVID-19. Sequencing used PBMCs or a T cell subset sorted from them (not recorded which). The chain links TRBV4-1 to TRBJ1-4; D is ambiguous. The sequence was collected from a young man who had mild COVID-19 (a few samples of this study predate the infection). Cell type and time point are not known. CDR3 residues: CASSLYPAINEKLFF. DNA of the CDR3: TGCGCCAGCAGCCTCTACCCAGCTATTAATGAAAAACTGTTTTTT.